This is a list of T cell receptor beta chains from one sample in a study of T cell repertoires in cytomegalovirus infection. MiXCR, applied by TCRdb to the reads, yields one record per CDR3 protein. The repertoire holds some 280,000 distinct CDR3 sequences, about 13% seen once, with roughly 8.9% in the top ten. The sample consisted of PBMCs. These receptors all stem from a human donor in good health (CMV status not recorded). Some clones in this sample may be carry-over from other donors' samples. Each CDR3 is given with its conserved first and last residue.

v_call cdr3_aa
TRBV12-3/TRBV12-4 CASSSGQNNSPLHF
TRBV20-1 CSFPSSFADRKVLAKNIQYF
TRBV29-1 CSAFDGQSTDTQYF
TRBV7-8 CASSISGTSIYEQYF
TRBV6-2/TRBV6-3 CASSYSLRGAYNEQFF
TRBV7-9 CASMLTGGMNTEAFF
TRBV20-1 CSAQREGSEQYF
TRBV6-1 CASMRLNTEAFF
TRBV7-9 CASSLVLADTQYF
TRBV20-1 CSANERENQPQHF
TRBV11-2 CASSTAGLEGTDTQYF
TRBV20-1 CSARDTGIGYTF
TRBV5-1 CASSPQEVWNTEAFF
TRBV29-1 CSAKRGGQGPNTEAFF
TRBV2 CASSDPGGLEQFF
TRBV6-2/TRBV6-3 CASSYSIQGAKQYF
TRBV29-1 CSVGTGLTQPQHF
TRBV7-3 CASSLQGGGSTDTQYF
TRBV29-1 CSVPREGYNEQFF
TRBV12-5 CASGDGTGVHEQYF
TRBV11-2 CASSLGGKAFF
TRBV7-9 CASSIGLAGGFDNEQFF
TRBV7-9 CASSLWQAPPEQYF
TRBV5-6 CASSSPRRGTDTQYF
TRBV7-9 CASSDGTYTTIYF
TRBV7-8 CASSLVGSFTDTQYF
TRBV25-1 CASSPGLSGNQPQHF
TRBV6-5 CASSTREHIQYF
TRBV20-1 CSSPSGGRATEQFF
TRBV27 CASSFLQGANTGELFF
TRBV28 CASAYWSSSTDTQYF
TRBV7-6 CASSLDGGGYYGYTF
TRBV9 CASSALDSPYNEQFF
TRBV28 CAIGTANYEQYF
TRBV7-9 CASSLGGRSIYGYTF
TRBV18 CASSPGRVRVYRNQPQHF
TRBV15 CATSRLREGAPIGNTIYF
TRBV20-1 CSAMTSDSYEQYF
TRBV29-1 CSAQNSRGNTEAFF
TRBV7-2 CASSWTSGGTYEQYF
TRBV29-1 CSVDSGEKLFF
TRBV7-2 CASSLARTGVGETQYF
TRBV6-5 CASSNRGLTEAFF
TRBV19 CASSPQQNYGYTF
TRBV7-3 CASSLTGVETQYF